The rows below give T cell receptor beta chains drawn from one sample of a study of identifying expanded T cells in peripheral blood. TCRdb's copy holds only in-frame clones and misses some; the assay was immunoSEQ multiplex PCR. The repertoire holds 65,000 to 95,000 clones, with about 90% as singletons. Material for sequencing was blood. Every receptor here comes from a person between 18 and 75 years old in good health. Both conserved end residues are trimmed from each CDR3. Fields, in order: J gene, V gene, CDR3 protein.

j_call: TRBJ2-1
v_call: TRBV7-2
cdr3_aa: ASSPYVGTQF

j_call: TRBJ1-2
v_call: TRBV12-5
cdr3_aa: ASGLAPLGPVGYT

j_call: TRBJ2-5
v_call: TRBV7-9
cdr3_aa: ASSFSSSGVSETQY

j_call: TRBJ1-2
v_call: TRBV5-4
cdr3_aa: ASSINTDYGYT

j_call: TRBJ2-7
v_call: TRBV11-2
cdr3_aa: ASSQTSGGYDEQY

j_call: TRBJ2-3
v_call: TRBV6-5
cdr3_aa: ASSYYGHPDTQY

j_call: TRBJ1-1
v_call: TRBV5-1
cdr3_aa: ASSGLGSTEAF

j_call: TRBJ1-2
v_call: TRBV13
cdr3_aa: ASSLGTYGYT

j_call: TRBJ1-1
v_call: TRBV19
cdr3_aa: ASSIAGFGTEAF

j_call: TRBJ2-6
v_call: TRBV2
cdr3_aa: ASRWGAGANVLT

j_call: TRBJ1-3
v_call: TRBV27
cdr3_aa: ASKGQGAGNTIY

j_call: TRBJ1-2
v_call: TRBV6-1
cdr3_aa: ASGGQGANYGYT

j_call: TRBJ1-6
v_call: TRBV5-6
cdr3_aa: ASSLGRYTNSPLH

j_call: TRBJ2-1
v_call: TRBV7-2
cdr3_aa: ASSLVGTSGPNEQF

j_call: TRBJ1-2
v_call: TRBV30
cdr3_aa: AWRRRGAGLYGYT

j_call: TRBJ1-6
v_call: TRBV21-1
cdr3_aa: ASARTLPTGVSPLH

j_call: TRBJ1-6
v_call: TRBV11-2
cdr3_aa: ASSLDSQGPYNSPLH

j_call: TRBJ2-3
v_call: TRBV30
cdr3_aa: ASDGRLAGAPTDTQY

j_call: TRBJ2-7
v_call: TRBV6-5
cdr3_aa: ASSLGERSSYEQY

j_call: TRBJ2-1
v_call: TRBV9
cdr3_aa: ASSVTEPGEQF

j_call: TRBJ1-5
v_call: TRBV25-1
cdr3_aa: ASSDLGNNQPQH

j_call: TRBJ1-1
v_call: TRBV7-7
cdr3_aa: ASSLGCWASLNTEAF

j_call: TRBJ1-1
v_call: TRBV23-1
cdr3_aa: ASSQEQAAGNTEAF

j_call: TRBJ1-6
v_call: TRBV30
cdr3_aa: AWSAADSGNSPLH

j_call: TRBJ1-2
v_call: TRBV12-5
cdr3_aa: ASGSARLLGIGNGYT

j_call: TRBJ2-7
v_call: TRBV18
cdr3_aa: ASSAGGSSEEQY

j_call: TRBJ2-3
v_call: TRBV7-3
cdr3_aa: ASSLTPDTQY

j_call: TRBJ2-2
v_call: TRBV5-4
cdr3_aa: ASSLKGIISGELF

j_call: TRBJ2-1
v_call: TRBV5-6
cdr3_aa: ASSLRDRRQF

j_call: TRBJ2-7
v_call: TRBV14
cdr3_aa: ASSQGPGTVYEQY

j_call: TRBJ1-3
v_call: TRBV7-6
cdr3_aa: ASSLDDRRGNTIY

j_call: TRBJ1-2
v_call: TRBV6-1
cdr3_aa: ASTLRRDRDVYT

j_call: TRBJ2-7
v_call: TRBV19
cdr3_aa: ASRSKGQGPYEQY

j_call: TRBJ1-5
v_call: TRBV10-3
cdr3_aa: AISPGKDQPQH

j_call: TRBJ1-1
v_call: TRBV30
cdr3_aa: AWSVRLFRGARTEAF

j_call: TRBJ2-7
v_call: TRBV7-2
cdr3_aa: ASSLELSGRVYEQY

j_call: TRBJ2-5
v_call: TRBV30
cdr3_aa: AWSPQLGGKTQY

j_call: TRBJ1-5
v_call: TRBV30
cdr3_aa: AWTGRTGHGQPQH

j_call: TRBJ2-5
v_call: TRBV2
cdr3_aa: ASSEVESQY

j_call: TRBJ1-1
v_call: TRBV27
cdr3_aa: ASSTGTNTEAF

j_call: TRBJ2-1
v_call: TRBV19
cdr3_aa: ARPRQGMSYNEQF

j_call: TRBJ1-3
v_call: TRBV7-2
cdr3_aa: ASSLRPGAVGGNTIY

j_call: TRBJ2-7
v_call: TRBV11-2
cdr3_aa: ASSLNRVSYEQY

j_call: TRBJ1-2
v_call: TRBV9
cdr3_aa: ASSPLAGGVGSAYGYT

j_call: TRBJ1-6
v_call: TRBV27
cdr3_aa: ASSRSRNSPLH

j_call: TRBJ2-2
v_call: TRBV11-3
cdr3_aa: ASSSSSKGTLGTGELF

j_call: TRBJ2-3
v_call: TRBV29-1
cdr3_aa: SVDLGDTQY

j_call: TRBJ1-5
v_call: TRBV6-1
cdr3_aa: ASLLGQGNQPQH

j_call: TRBJ1-1
v_call: TRBV5-1
cdr3_aa: ASSQGTRGTEAF

j_call: TRBJ1-2
v_call: TRBV4-2
cdr3_aa: ASSQAEGGYT